The clone carrying this T cell receptor (beta chain) appeared many times. This beta chain is an off-target read within a library intended for alpha chains, so its frequency means little. This record comes from a study of spatial heterogeneity in lung cancer. At the level of the study: The donors were 72 patients with non-small cell lung cancer that was early-stage and untreated. Beta-chain sequences consistently outnumbered alpha-chain sequences in detection.

TCRdb independently ran MiXCR on the 5' RACE reads; one entry per CDR3 protein. Here the sample spans 7,500 to 10,000 distinct CDR3 sequences, nearly 4% being singletons. Time point meaning: blood taken at disease recurrence. The authors sequenced whole RNA from tumor, nontumor lung or frozen PBMC without sorting. Trimming removed 7 bases at V and 4 bases at J, with 29 bases between. Germline V gene sequence: CDR1 MDHEN, CDR2 SYDVKM. The length of the CDR3 is 19 residues. The source was PBMCs, collected at recurrence. The V and J genes are TRBV28 and TRBJ1-3; TRBD1 is a possible D gene (6 bases). The receptor was isolated from a female donor with early-stage non-small cell lung cancer. CDR3 in amino acids: CASTALYRVPGVAGNTIYF. CDR3 in DNA: TGTGCCAGCACCGCTCTATACAGGGTCCCCGGGGTGGCAGGAAACACCATATATTTT.